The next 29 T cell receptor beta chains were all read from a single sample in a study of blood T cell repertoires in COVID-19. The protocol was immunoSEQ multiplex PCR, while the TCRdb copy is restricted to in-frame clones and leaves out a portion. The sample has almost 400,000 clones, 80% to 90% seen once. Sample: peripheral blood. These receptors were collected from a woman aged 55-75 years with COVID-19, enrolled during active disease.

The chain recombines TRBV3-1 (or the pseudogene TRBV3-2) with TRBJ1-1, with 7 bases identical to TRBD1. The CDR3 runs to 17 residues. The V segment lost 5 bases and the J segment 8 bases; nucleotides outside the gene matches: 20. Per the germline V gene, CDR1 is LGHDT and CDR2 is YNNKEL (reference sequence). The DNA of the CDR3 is TGTGCCAGCAGCATTCTTTCCGGGACAGCCTTCGGCGAGGAAGCTTTCTTT. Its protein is CASSILSGTAFGEEAFF.

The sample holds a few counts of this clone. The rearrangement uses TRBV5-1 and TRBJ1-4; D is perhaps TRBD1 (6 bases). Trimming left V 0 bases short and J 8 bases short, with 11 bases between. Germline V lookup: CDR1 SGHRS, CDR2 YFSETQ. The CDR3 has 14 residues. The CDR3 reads CASSLAGVEEKLFF. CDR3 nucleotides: TGCGCCAGCAGCTTGGCAGGGGTCGAGGAAAAACTGTTTTTT.

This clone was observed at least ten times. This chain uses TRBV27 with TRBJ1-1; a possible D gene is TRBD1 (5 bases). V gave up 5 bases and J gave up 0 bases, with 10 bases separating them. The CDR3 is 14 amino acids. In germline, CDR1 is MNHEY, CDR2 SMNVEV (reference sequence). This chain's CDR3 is CASSPGHMNTEAFF. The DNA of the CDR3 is TGTGCCAGCAGTCCCGGACACATGAACACTGAAGCTTTCTTT.

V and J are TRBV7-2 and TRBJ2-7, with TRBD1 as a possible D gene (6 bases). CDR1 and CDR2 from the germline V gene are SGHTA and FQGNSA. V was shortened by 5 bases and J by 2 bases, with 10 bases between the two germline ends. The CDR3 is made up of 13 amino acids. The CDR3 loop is CASSPWTAYEQYF. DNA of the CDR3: TGTGCCAGCAGCCCTTGGACAGCCTACGAGCAGTACTTC. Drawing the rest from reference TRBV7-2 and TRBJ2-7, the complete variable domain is GAGVSQSPSNKVTEKGKDVELRCDPISGHTALYWYRQSLGQGLEFLIYFQGNSAPDKSGLPSDRFSAERTGGSVSTLTIQRTQQEDSAVYLCASSPWTAYEQYFGPGTRLTVT.

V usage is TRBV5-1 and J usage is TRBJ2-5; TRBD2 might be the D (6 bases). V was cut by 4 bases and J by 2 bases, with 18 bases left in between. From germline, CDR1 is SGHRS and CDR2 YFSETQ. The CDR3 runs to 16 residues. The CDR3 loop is CASSRSGLSSQETQYF. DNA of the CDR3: TGCGCCAGCAGCCGCAGCGGACTATCTTCTCAAGAGACCCAGTACTTC.

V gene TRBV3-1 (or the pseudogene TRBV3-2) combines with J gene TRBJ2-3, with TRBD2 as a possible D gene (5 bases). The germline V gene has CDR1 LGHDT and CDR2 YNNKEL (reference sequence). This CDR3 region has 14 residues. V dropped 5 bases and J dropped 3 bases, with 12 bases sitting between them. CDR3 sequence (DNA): TGTGCCAGCAGCACCTCCCCGGGAACAGATACGCAGTATTTT. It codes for CASSTSPGTDTQYF.

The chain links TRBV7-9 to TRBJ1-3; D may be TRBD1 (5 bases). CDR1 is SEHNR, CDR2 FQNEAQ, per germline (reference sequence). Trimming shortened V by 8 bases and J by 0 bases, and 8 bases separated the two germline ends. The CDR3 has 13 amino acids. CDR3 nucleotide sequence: TGTGCCAGCCAGGGCTTCTCTGGAAACACCATATATTTT. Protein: CASQGFSGNTIYF.

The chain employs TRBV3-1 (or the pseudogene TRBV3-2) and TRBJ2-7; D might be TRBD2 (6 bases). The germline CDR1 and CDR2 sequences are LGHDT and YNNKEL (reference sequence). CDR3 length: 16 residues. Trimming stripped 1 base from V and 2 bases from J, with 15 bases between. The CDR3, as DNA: TGTGCCAGCAGCCAAGGGAGGGTGAGGAGAGCCTACGAGCAGTACTTC. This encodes CASSQGRVRRAYEQYF.

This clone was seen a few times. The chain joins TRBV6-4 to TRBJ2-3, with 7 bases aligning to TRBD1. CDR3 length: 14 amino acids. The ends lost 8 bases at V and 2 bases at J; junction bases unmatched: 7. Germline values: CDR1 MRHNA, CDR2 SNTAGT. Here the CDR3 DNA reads TGTGCCAGCTCACGACAGGGACACACAGATACGCAGTATTTT. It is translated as CASSRQGHTDTQYF.

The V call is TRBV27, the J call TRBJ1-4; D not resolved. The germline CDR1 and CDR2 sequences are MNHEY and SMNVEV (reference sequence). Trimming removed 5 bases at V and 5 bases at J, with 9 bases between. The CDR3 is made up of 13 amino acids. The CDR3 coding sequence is TGTGCCAGCAGTATACTAAGGAATGAAAAACTGTTTTTT. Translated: CASSILRNEKLFF.

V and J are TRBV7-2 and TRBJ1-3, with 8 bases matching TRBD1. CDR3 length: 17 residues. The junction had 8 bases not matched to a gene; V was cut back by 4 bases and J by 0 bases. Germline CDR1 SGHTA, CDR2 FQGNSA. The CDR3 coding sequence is TGTGCCAGCAGCTCTAACCTAGGACAGGGCTCTGGAAACACCATATATTTT. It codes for CASSSNLGQGSGNTIYF.

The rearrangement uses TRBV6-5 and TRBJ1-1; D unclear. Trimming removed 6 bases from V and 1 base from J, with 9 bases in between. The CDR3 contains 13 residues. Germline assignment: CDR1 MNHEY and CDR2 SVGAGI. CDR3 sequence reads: CASRRTENTEAFF. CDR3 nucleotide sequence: TGTGCCAGCAGACGTACAGAGAACACTGAAGCTTTCTTT.

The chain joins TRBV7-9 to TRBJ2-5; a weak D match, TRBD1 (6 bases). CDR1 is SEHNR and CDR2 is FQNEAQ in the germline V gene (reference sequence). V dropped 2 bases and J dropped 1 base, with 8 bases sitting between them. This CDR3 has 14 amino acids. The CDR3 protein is CASSLLDSQETQYF. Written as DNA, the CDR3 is TGTGCCAGCAGCTTATTGGACAGCCAAGAGACCCAGTACTTC.

The CDR3 loop reads CASSDRVPPYNEQFF. DNA for the CDR3: TGTGCCAGCAGCGACCGGGTCCCGCCCTACAATGAGCAGTTCTTC. V gene TRBV7-6 combines with J gene TRBJ2-1; no definite D call. CDR3 length equals 15 residues. Germline CDR1 reads SGHVS; CDR2 reads FNYEAQ. V was pared by 5 bases and J by 2 bases, with 13 bases between.

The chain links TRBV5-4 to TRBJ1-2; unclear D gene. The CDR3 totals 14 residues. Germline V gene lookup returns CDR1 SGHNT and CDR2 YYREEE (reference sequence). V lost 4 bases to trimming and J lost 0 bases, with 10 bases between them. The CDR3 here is CASSLYGANYGYTF. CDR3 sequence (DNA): TGTGCCAGCAGCCTATACGGGGCTAACTATGGCTACACCTTC.

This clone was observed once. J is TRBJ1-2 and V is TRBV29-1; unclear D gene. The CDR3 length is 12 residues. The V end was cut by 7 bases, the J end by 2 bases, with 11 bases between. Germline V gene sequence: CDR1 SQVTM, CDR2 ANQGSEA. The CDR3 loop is CSDSGINYGYTF. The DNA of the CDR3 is TGCAGCGACAGCGGGATAAACTATGGCTACACCTTC.

The CDR3 nucleotides read TGTGCCAGCAGCTTAGCCCCTCCGGACAGGGGGCGCTTCTTTGGCGCTGAAGCTTTCTTT. Its translation: CASSLAPPDRGRFFGAEAFF. The V gene is TRBV7-2, the J gene TRBJ1-1; 11 bases align to TRBD1. The V segment lost 0 bases and the J segment 6 bases; nucleotides outside the gene matches: 18. Germline values: CDR1 SGHTA, CDR2 FQGNSA. This CDR3 spans 20 amino acids.

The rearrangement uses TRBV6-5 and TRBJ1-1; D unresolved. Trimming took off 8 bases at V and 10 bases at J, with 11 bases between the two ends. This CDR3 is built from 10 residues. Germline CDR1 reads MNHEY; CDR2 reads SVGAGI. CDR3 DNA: TGTGCCAGCGGCTGGGGAGGAGCTTTCTTT. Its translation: CASGWGGAFF.

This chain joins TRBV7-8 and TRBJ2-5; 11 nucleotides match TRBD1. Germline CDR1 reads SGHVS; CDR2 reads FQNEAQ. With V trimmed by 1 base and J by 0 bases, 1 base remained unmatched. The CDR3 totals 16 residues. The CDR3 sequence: CASSLGDRGYQETQYF. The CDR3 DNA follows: TGTGCCAGCAGCTTAGGGGACAGGGGGTACCAAGAGACCCAGTACTTC.

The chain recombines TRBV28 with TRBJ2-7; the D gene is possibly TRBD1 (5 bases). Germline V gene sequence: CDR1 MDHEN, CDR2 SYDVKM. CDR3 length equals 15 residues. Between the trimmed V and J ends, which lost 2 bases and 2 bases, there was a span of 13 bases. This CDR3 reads CASSLPDTAAYEQYF. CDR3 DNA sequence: TGTGCCAGCAGTTTACCGGACACAGCAGCCTACGAGCAGTACTTC.

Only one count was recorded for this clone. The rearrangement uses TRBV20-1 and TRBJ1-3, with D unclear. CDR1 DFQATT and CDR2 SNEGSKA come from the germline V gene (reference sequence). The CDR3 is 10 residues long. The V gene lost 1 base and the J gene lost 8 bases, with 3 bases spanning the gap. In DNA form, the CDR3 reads TGCAGTGCTAGAGGAGACACCATATATTTT. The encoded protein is CSARGDTIYF.

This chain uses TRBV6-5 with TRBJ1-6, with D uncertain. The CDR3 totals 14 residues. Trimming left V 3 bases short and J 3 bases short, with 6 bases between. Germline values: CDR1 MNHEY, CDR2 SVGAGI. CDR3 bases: TGTGCCAGCAGTTATCCCGGCTATAATTCACCCCTCCACTTT. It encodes CASSYPGYNSPLHF.

The DNA for the CDR3 is TGCGCCAGCAGCCAACGGGGGGACACAGATACGCAGTATTTT. Translation gives CASSQRGDTDTQYF. The rearrangement uses TRBV5-1 and TRBJ2-3, with 7 bases aligning to TRBD2. Per the germline V gene, CDR1 is SGHRS and CDR2 is YFSETQ. The ends lost 4 bases at V and 2 bases at J; junction bases unmatched: 4. The CDR3 totals 14 residues.

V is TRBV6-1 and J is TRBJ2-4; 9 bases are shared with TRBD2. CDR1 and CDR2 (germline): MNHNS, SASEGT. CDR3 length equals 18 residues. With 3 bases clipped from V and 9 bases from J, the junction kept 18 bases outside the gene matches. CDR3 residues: CASSEDSGGSFSRGIQYF. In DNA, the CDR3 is TGTGCCAGCAGTGAGGATAGCGGGGGTTCCTTTAGCCGAGGCATTCAGTACTTC.

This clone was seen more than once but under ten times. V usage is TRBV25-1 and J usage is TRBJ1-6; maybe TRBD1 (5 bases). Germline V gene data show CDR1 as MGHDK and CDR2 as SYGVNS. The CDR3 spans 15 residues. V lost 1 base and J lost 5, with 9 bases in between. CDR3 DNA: TGTGCCAGCAGTGAATGGGGGGGAGATAATTCACCCCTCCACTTT. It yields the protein CASSEWGGDNSPLHF.

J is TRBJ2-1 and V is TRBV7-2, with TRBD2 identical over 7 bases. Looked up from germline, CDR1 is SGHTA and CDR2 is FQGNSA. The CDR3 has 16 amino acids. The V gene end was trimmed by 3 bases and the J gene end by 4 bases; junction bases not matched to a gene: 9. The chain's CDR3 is CASSFSTGGQYNEQFF. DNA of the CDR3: TGTGCCAGCAGCTTTTCAACGGGGGGTCAATACAATGAGCAGTTCTTC.

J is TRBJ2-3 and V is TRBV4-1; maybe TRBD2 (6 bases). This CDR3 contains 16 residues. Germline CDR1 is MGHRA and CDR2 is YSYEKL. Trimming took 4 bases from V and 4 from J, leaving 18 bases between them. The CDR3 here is CASSPGGAPNPDTQYF. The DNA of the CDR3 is TGCGCCAGCAGCCCGGGCGGGGCCCCCAACCCAGATACGCAGTATTTT.

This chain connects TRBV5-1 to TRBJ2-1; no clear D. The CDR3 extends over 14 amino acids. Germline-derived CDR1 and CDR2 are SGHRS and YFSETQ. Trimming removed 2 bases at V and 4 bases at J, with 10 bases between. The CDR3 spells CASSLTTAYNEQFF. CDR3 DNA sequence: TGCGCCAGCAGCTTAACGACTGCATACAATGAGCAGTTCTTC.

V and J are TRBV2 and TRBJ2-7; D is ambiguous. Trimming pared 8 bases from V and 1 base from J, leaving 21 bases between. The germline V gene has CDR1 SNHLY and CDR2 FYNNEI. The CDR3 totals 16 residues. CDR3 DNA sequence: TGTGCCAGCTCCCAAAGGTACGGTGAGGTTTCCTACGAGCAGTACTTC. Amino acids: CASSQRYGEVSYEQYF.